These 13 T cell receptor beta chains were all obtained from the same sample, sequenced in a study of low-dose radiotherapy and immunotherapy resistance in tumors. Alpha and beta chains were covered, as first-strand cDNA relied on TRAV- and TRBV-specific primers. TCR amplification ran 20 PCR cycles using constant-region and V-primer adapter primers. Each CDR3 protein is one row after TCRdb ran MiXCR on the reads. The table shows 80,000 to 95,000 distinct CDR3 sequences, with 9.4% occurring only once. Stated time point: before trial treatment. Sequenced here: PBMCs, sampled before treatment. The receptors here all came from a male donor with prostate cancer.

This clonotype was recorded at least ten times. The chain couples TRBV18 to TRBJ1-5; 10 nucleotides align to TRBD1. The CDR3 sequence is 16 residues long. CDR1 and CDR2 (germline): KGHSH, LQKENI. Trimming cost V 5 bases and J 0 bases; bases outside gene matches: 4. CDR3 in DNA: TGTGCCAGCTCAACGGGACAGGGGCCTAGCAATCAGCCCCAGCATTTT. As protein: CASSTGQGPSNQPQHF.

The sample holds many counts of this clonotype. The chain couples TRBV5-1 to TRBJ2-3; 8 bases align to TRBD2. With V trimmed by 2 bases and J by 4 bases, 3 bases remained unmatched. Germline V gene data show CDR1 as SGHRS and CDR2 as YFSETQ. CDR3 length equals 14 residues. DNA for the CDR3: TGCGCCAGCAGCTTAAGCGGGAGTGCAGATACGCAGTATTTT. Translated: CASSLSGSADTQYF.

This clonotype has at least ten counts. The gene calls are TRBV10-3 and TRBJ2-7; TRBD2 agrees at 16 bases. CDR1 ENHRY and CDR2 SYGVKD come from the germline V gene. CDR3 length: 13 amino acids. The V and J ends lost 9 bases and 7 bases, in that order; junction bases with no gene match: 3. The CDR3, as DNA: TGTGCCATTGGGACTAGCGGGAGGGGGGAGCAGTACTTC. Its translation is CAIGTSGRGEQYF.

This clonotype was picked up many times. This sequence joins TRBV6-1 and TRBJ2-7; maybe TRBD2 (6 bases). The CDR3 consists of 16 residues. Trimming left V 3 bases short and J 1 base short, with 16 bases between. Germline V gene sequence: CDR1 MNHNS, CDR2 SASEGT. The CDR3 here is CASSEFSGLFSYEQYF. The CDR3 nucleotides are TGTGCCAGCAGTGAGTTTAGCGGACTATTTTCCTACGAGCAGTACTTC.

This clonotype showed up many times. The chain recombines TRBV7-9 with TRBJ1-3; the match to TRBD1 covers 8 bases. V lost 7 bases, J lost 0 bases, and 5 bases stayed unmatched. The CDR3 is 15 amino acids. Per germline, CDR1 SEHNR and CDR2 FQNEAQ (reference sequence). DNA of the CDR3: TGTGCCAGCAAGGACAGGGCCGACTCTGGAAACACCATATATTTT. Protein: CASKDRADSGNTIYF.

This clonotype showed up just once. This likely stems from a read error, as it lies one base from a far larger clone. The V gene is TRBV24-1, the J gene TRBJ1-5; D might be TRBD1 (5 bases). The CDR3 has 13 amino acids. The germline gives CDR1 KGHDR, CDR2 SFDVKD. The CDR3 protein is CASSPDSNQAQHF. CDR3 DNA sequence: TGTGCCAGCTCCCCCGACAGCAATCAGGCCCAGCATTTT.

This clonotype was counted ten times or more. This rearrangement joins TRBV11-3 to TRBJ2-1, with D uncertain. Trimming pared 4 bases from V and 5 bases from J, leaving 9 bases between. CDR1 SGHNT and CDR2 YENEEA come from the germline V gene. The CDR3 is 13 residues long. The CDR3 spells CASSSPANNEQFF. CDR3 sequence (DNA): TGTGCCAGCAGCTCGCCCGCGAACAATGAGCAGTTCTTC.

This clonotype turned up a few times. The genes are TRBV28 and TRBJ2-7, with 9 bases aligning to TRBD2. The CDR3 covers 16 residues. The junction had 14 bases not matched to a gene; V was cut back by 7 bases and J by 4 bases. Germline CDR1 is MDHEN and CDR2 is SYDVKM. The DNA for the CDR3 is TGTGCCAGCACCCCCGCGGCGGGAGGGTTCAAGTACGAGCAGTACTTC. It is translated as CASTPAAGGFKYEQYF. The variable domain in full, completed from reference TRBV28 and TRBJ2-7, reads DVKVTQSSRYLVKRTGEKVFLECVQDMDHENMFWYRQDPGLGLRLIYFSYDVKMKEKGDIPEGYSVSREKKERFSLILESASTNQTSMYLCASTPAAGGFKYEQYFGPGTRLTVT.

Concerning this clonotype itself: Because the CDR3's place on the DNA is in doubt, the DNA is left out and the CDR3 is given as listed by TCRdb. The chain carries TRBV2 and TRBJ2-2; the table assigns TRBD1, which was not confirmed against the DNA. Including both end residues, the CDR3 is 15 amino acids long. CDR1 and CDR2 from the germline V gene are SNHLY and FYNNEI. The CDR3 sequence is CASSYKGLGGELFFF.

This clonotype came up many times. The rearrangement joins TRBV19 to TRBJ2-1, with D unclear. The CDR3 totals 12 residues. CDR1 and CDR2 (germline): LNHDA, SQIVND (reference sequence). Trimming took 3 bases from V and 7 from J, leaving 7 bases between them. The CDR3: CASSMKGNEQFF. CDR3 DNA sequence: TGTGCCAGTAGTATGAAAGGAAATGAGCAGTTCTTC.

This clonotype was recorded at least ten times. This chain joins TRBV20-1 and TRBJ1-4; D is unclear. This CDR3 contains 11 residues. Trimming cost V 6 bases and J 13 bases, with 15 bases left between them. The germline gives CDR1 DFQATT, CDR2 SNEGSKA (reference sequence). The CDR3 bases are TGCAGTGCGAAGGTGGCGTCAGGACTGTTTTTT. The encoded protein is CSAKVASGLFF.

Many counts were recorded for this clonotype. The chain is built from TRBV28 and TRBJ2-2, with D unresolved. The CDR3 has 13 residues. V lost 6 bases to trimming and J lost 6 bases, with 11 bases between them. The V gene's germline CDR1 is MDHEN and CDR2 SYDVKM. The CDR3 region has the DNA TGTGCCAGCAGACAAACACCGCCCGGGGAGCTGTTTTTT. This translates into CASRQTPPGELFF.

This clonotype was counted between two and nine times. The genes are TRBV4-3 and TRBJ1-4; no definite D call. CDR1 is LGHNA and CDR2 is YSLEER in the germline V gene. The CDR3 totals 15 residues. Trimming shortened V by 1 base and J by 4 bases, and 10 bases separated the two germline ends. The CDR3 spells CASSQADGRNEKLFF. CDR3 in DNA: TGCGCCAGCAGCCAAGCTGACGGACGTAATGAAAAACTGTTTTTT.